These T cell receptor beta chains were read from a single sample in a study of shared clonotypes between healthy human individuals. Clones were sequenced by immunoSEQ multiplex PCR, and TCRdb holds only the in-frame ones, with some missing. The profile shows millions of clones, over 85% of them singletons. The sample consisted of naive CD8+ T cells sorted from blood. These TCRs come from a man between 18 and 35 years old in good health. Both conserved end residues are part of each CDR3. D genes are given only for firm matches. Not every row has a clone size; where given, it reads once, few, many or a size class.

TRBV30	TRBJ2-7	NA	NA	CAWSAWDTQYF	TGTGCCTGGAGTGCCTGGGACACGCAGTACTTC
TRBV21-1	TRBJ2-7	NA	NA	CAIDRTARGKVYEQYF	TGTGCCATCGACCGGACAGCCAGGGGAAAAGTCTACGAGCAGTACTTC
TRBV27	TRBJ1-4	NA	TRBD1	CASSLGTGNEKLFF	TGTGCCAGCAGTTTAGGGACAGGGAATGAAAAACTGTTTTTT
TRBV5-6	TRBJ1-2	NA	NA	CASSLAAGNYGYTF	TGTGCCAGCAGCTTGGCCGCGGGTAACTATGGCTACACCTTC
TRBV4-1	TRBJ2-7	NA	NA	CASSQKAGTEQYF	TGCGCCAGCAGCCAAAAGGCGGGAACCGAGCAGTACTTC
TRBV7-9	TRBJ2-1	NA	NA	CASSDDNYNEQFF	TGTGCCAGCAGCGACGATAACTACAATGAGCAGTTCTTC
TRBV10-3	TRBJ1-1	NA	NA	CAISEVSAGDTEAFF	TGTGCCATCAGTGAAGTTTCGGCAGGGGACACTGAAGCTTTCTTT
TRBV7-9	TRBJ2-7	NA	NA	CASSGISSTYEQYF	TGTGCCAGCAGCGGTATAAGTAGCACCTACGAGCAGTACTTC
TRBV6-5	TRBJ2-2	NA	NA	CASSYSTYTGELFF	TGTGCCAGCAGTTACTCGACGTACACCGGGGAGCTGTTTTTT
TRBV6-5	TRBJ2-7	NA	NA	CASSPWTGIDEQYF	TGTGCCAGCAGTCCGTGGACTGGAATCGACGAGCAGTACTTC
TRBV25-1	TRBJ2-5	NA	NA	CASSEYVGGPQETQYF	TGTGCCAGCAGTGAATATGTAGGGGGGCCTCAAGAGACCCAGTACTTC
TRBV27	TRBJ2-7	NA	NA	CASSFRSGLSSYEQYF	TGTGCCAGCAGTTTCCGGAGCGGTCTTAGCTCCTACGAGCAGTACTTC
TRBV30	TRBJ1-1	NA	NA	CAWEDKSNTEAFF	TGTGCCTGGGAGGACAAGTCGAACACTGAAGCTTTCTTT
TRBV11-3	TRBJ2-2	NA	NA	CASSPEGANTGELFF	TGTGCCAGCAGCCCGGAGGGCGCGAACACCGGGGAGCTGTTTTTT
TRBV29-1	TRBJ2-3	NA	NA	CSVDAGSSWTDTQYF	TGCAGCGTTGATGCGGGGTCCTCTTGGACAGATACGCAGTATTTT
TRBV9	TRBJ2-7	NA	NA	CASSEGIYYEQYF	TGTGCCAGCAGCGAGGGGATTTACTACGAGCAGTACTTC
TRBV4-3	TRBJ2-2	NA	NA	CASSPQLGGAGELFF	TGCGCCAGCAGCCCCCAGTTGGGGGGCGCCGGGGAGCTGTTTTTT
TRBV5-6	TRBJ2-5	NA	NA	CASSSRTTGLGQETQYF	TGTGCCAGCAGCTCCCGGACTACTGGCCTGGGGCAAGAGACCCAGTACTTC
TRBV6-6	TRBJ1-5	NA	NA	CASSYGTLGGVPQHF	TGTGCCAGCAGTTACGGGACCCTTGGAGGTGTGCCCCAGCATTTT
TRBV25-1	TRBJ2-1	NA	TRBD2	CASSETSGVAYYNEQFF	TGTGCCAGCAGTGAAACTAGCGGGGTTGCCTATTACAATGAGCAGTTCTTC
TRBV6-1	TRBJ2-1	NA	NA	CASSQRGLTSDEQFF	TGTGCCAGCAGCCAGAGGGGACTGACGTCGGATGAGCAGTTCTTC
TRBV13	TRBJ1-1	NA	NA	CASSLVGGREAFF	TGTGCCAGCAGCTTAGTGGGGGGGCGTGAAGCTTTCTTT
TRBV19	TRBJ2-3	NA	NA	CASSPRVGVTDTQYF	TGTGCCAGTAGTCCCCGGGTGGGGGTAACAGATACGCAGTATTTT
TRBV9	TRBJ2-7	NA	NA	CASSVGGLSLSYEQYF	TGTGCCAGCAGCGTGGGGGGACTGTCCCTCTCCTACGAGCAGTACTTC
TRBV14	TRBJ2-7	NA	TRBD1	CASRLQGAYEQYF	TGTGCCAGCAGACTACAGGGGGCCTACGAGCAGTACTTC
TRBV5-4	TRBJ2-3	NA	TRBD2	CASSLGGLSGRAADTQYF	TGTGCCAGCAGCTTGGGGGGACTAAGCGGGAGGGCCGCAGATACGCAGTATTTT
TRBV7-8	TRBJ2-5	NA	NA	CASRGEDSQYQETQYF	TGTGCCAGCAGGGGAGAGGACAGTCAGTACCAAGAGACCCAGTACTTC
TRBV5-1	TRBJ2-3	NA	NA	CASSFVELTDTQYF	TGCGCCAGCAGCTTCGTAGAGCTCACAGATACGCAGTATTTT
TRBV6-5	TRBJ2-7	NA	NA	CASSPLTGVGDEQYF	TGTGCCAGCAGTCCTCTGACAGGCGTCGGGGACGAGCAGTACTTC
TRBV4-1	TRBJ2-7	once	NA	CASSQGFGGSWGYEQYF	TGCGCCAGCAGCCAAGGCTTTGGGGGCTCGTGGGGATACGAGCAGTACTTC
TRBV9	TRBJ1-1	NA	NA	CASSVGGLGEAFF	TGTGCCAGCAGCGTAGGCGGGCTGGGTGAAGCTTTCTTT
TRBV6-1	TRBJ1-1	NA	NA	CASSVDSRDTEAFF	TGTGCCAGCAGTGTCGACAGTAGGGACACTGAAGCTTTCTTT
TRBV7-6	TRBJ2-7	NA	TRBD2	CASSPISGRSYEQYF	TGTGCCAGCAGCCCCATTAGCGGGCGCTCCTACGAGCAGTACTTC
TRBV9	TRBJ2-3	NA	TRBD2	CASSGGGADTQYF	TGTGCCAGCAGCGGCGGGGGGGCAGATACGCAGTATTTT
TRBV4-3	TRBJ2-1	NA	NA	CASSQVYYNEQFF	TGCGCCAGCAGCCAAGTATACTACAATGAGCAGTTCTTC
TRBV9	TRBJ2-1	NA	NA	CASSVRTDVGDNEQFF	TGTGCCAGCAGCGTACGGACTGACGTTGGGGACAATGAGCAGTTCTTC
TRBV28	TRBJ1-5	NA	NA	CASSFLGLGNQPQHF	TGTGCCAGCAGTTTCCTGGGTTTAGGCAATCAGCCCCAGCATTTT
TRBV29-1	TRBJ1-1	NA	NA	CSVTEHTEAFF	TGCAGCGTTACAGAACACACTGAAGCTTTCTTT
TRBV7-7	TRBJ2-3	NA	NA	CASSRDLSTDTQYF	TGTGCTAGCAGCCGTGACCTCTCCACAGATACGCAGTATTTT
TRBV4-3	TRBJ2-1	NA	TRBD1	CASSQDVAGTGALNEQFF	TGCGCCAGCAGCCAAGATGTGGCCGGGACAGGGGCCCTAAATGAGCAGTTCTTC
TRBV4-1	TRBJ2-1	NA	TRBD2	CASSQDFPAGSHNEQFF	TGCGCCAGCAGCCAAGATTTTCCAGCGGGATCTCACAATGAGCAGTTCTTC
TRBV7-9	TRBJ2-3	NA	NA	CASNYRGRTGDTQYF	TGTGCCAGCAACTATAGGGGACGCACGGGGGATACGCAGTATTTT
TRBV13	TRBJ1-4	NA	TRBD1	CASSTGGTNEKLFF	TGTGCCAGCAGCACAGGGGGGACTAATGAAAAACTGTTTTTT
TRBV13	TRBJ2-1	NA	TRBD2	CAARLAGGGNEQFF	TGTGCCGCCCGACTAGCGGGAGGCGGCAATGAGCAGTTCTTC
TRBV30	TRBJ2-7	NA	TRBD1	CAWSVGTGGYEQYF	TGTGCCTGGAGTGTAGGAACAGGGGGTTACGAGCAGTACTTC
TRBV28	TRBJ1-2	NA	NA	CASSPDVYYGYTF	TGTGCCAGCAGTCCGGACGTTTACTATGGCTACACCTTC
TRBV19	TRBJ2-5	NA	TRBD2	CASSWTSGETQYF	TGTGCCAGTAGCTGGACTAGCGGAGAGACCCAGTACTTC
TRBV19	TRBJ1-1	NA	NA	CASSPHVTGFSEAFF	TGTGCCAGTAGTCCCCACGTTACAGGGTTCTCTGAAGCTTTCTTT